This TCR beta chain was sequenced for a study of T cell responses to AZD1222 COVID-19 vaccine (dated by TCRdb to the early 2020s). At the level of the whole study: A total of 230 to 250 trial participants underwent TCR sequencing, of whom 200 to 220 had received two doses of AZD1222 and some 26 had received two doses of the MenACWY control vaccine. Enrollment into the trials was organized by age into subgroups of 18-55, 56-69 and 70-plus years, and those subgroups contained roughly 150, 30 and 60 TCR-sequenced participants, respectively. The investigation overall reported the following: Participants were mostly white British and included more females than males, and it was suggested by the authors that clonal diversity may have been underestimated. The whole spike protein was spanned by vaccine-associated CD4 TCRs, and dominant responses were seen in regions 160-218 and 743-854. Reportedly, close to half of the unique spike-specific TCRs recognized epitopes lying outside the regions that are mutated in the B.1.351 and B.1.1.7 variants. Conclusions about previously exposed vaccinees are limited because only 5 or 6 AZD1222 recipients were SARS-CoV-2 seropositive at baseline. No day 14 peak-response samples were available, so repertoires were characterized only after the peak T cell response. After two AZD1222 doses, both the breadth and the depth of spike-specific TCRs were significantly higher than at day 0 and than in MenACWY recipients. The 56-69-year group was small, and its depth increase did not reach significance, likely because of low power.

The CDR3 regions of human TCRbeta chains were subjected to immunosequencing. The authors' analysis ran thus. Repertoire TCRs were checked for matches against a reference library of SARS-CoV-2-specific TCRs that had been generated using the MIRA antigen-specificity platform. Breadth was defined as the fraction of unique TCRs that were SARS-CoV-2-associated. Depth was defined as the fraction of total T cells that were SARS-CoV-2-associated. Using the MIRA data, each spike-specific TCR was assigned both to the spike region to which the TCR was reactive and to a CD4 or CD8 class. Log10-transformed breadth and depth values were compared by one-way ANOVA with Sidak's multiple comparisons tests. Sourced from immuneACCESS, this table was stored by TCRdb with only in-frame sequences that have V and J called. A share of the clones is absent; for the studies checked, an unresolved V gene accounts for under half, and the remainder has no known explanation. D and trimming were read from the DNA, whereas the V and J calls and clone size are those reported in that table. The sample table contains around 150,000 clones; only one count was recorded for 80% to 95% of them. The top ten hold approximately 1.3% of the sample.

Cut back by 0 bases and 4 bases, the V and J ends lie 15 bases apart. Including the terminal cysteine and phenylalanine, the CDR3 comprises 17 residues. Only the CDR3 DNA is retained, 51 bases long and in frame from the first base. Sequences SGHTA (CDR1) and FQGTGA (CDR2) are obtained from the germline V gene. The time point label for this specimen denotes: about 28 days (+/-7) after the second vaccine dose. AZD1222 recipients with second doses at about 4 weeks or about 12 weeks were pooled, because spike-specific TCR depth and breadth did not differ between schedules. Vaccinee samples came from UK trials COV001 and COV002, including a single-blind randomized controlled phase 2/3 trial of AZD1222 (ChAdOx1 nCoV-19) in healthy adults. For TCRbeta chain sequencing, PBMC samples from trial participants were taken at day 0 and at day 28 after the second dose. With respect to this clone: The antigen it binds to is not known. No quality values exist for individual bases; no much larger clone is one base distant.

This sequence was found in an adult who received the AZD1222 COVID-19 vaccine. Sample: peripheral blood, taken 28 days after the second AZD1222 dose. This chain is built from TRBV7-3 and TRBJ1-4; too little of a D gene remains to name it. At the DNA level, the sequence is TGTGCCAGCAGCTTAACGCGGGTCGGCGAAGATAATGAAAAACTGTTTTTT. Its protein is CASSLTRVGEDNEKLFF. The full variable domain, with segments outside the CDR3 supplied by the reference TRBV7-3 and TRBJ1-4 proteins, appears as GAGVSQTPSNKVTEKGKYVELRCDPISGHTALYWYRQSLGQGPEFLIYFQGTGAADDSGLPNDRFFAVRPEGSVSTLKIQRTERGDSAVYLCASSLTRVGEDNEKLFFGSGTQLSVL.